The rows below give T cell receptor beta chains drawn from one sample of a study of blood T cell repertoires in COVID-19. TCRdb's table, derived via immunoSEQ multiplex PCR, lists solely in-frame clones and lacks some. This sample yields about 370,000 clones, of which roughly nine tenths are seen a single time; 0.9% to 1.1% belongs to the top ten. The material sequenced was PBMCs or T cells enriched from blood (not recorded which). These receptors all stem from a man in his late teens or twenties who had recovered from COVID-19. The conserved cysteine and the conserved F or W are not part of the CDR3 here.

v_call,j_call,cdr3_aa
TRBV29-1,TRBJ2-1,SVPQGAENEQF
TRBV7-9,TRBJ2-2,ASSFRDRGGAGELF
TRBV2,TRBJ1-1,ASSGGTPNTEAF
TRBV7-9,TRBJ1-4,ASTRTGSWEKLF
TRBV28,TRBJ2-5,ASSRDSRETQY
TRBV29-1,TRBJ2-5,SVEAGY
TRBV12-3/TRBV12-4,TRBJ2-2,ASSPYTGELF
TRBV5-1,TRBJ2-5,ASSPDRGRIETQY
TRBV2,TRBJ1-5,ASSEGPYGDGYSNQPQH
TRBV18,TRBJ1-4,ASSPQQEGWEKLF
TRBV3-1/TRBV3-2,TRBJ1-5,ASSQGTGNQPQH
TRBV12-3/TRBV12-4,TRBJ1-4,ASRGTNEKLF
TRBV5-4,TRBJ1-6,ASSQGNSPLH
TRBV11-3,TRBJ2-1,ASSLGGASYNEQF
TRBV11-3,TRBJ2-2,ASSLDAGELF
TRBV19,TRBJ1-5,ASNHRGEQPQH
TRBV5-4,TRBJ2-3,ASSSSFRGGTDTQY
TRBV15,TRBJ1-4,ATSRGRGATNEKLF
TRBV29-1,TRBJ2-1,SVVDRTSSYNEQF
TRBV28,TRBJ2-2,ASRLGLGNTGELF
TRBV29-1,TRBJ2-7,SVARDFGEQY
TRBV6-5,TRBJ1-2,ASRASTGTNYGYT
TRBV6-5,TRBJ2-7,ATLPTGGNEQY
TRBV2,TRBJ2-1,ASSGITGGDNEQF
TRBV7-2,TRBJ1-6,ASSLVWGGSSPLH
TRBV5-1,TRBJ1-1,ASSFGAQGGTEAF
TRBV7-8,TRBJ1-5,ASSLAGYGDQPQH
TRBV2,TRBJ1-6,ASNTGTSPLH
TRBV6-5,TRBJ1-1,ASSPRVAGIAEAF
TRBV7-3,TRBJ2-5,ASSLSGGVQETQY
TRBV12-5,TRBJ2-1,ASARATEQF
TRBV10-3,TRBJ1-2,AITAGDYGYT
TRBV5-1,TRBJ1-2,ASSLSRVDGYT
TRBV7-9,TRBJ1-2,ASRQGLSNYGYT
TRBV3-1/TRBV3-2,TRBJ2-7,ASSQELATSSYEQY
TRBV18,TRBJ2-7,ASSPIQGNRGEQY
TRBV28,TRBJ1-2,ASSFFTGTGGVWYGYT
TRBV19,TRBJ1-2,ASSSATGYGYT
TRBV6-5,TRBJ2-6,ASGGSSGANVLT
TRBV7-9,TRBJ2-3,ASSPRWALSFDTQY
TRBV28,TRBJ1-2,ASRRRRLGEDGYT
TRBV5-1,TRBJ1-2,ASSPDRANYGYT
TRBV6-5,TRBJ2-1,ASRLAGYNEQF
TRBV18,TRBJ2-7,ASSLRDRSFSYEQY
TRBV4-1,TRBJ2-1,ASSPGDPSYNEQF